The next 3 T cell receptor beta chains were all read from a single sample in a study of beta chain features in type 1 diabetes. No antigens are known for them. General observations from the study: Patients with Type 1 diabetes showed moderately but significantly shorter TCRB CDR3s in all four CD4+ subsets.

cDNA synthesis used the whole RNA isolate, giving expressed TCRB sequences. The table came from immunoSEQ multiplex PCR; TCRdb's copy has only in-frame clones and leaves some out. The table includes fewer than 400,000 clones, roughly a tenth detected once. Sequenced: central memory CD4+ T cells from blood. These receptors all stem from a man aged 25 to 40 with type 1 diabetes.

This clone was observed a handful of times. The gene calls are TRBV11-2 and TRBJ2-2; D remains ambiguous. The germline V gene encodes CDR1 SGHAT and CDR2 FQNNGV. V was clipped by 1 base and J by 7 bases, with 4 bases between them. The CDR3 is 12 amino acids. DNA for the CDR3: TGTGCCAGCAGCTTAGGGATCGGGGAGCTGTTTTTT. It encodes CASSLGIGELFF.

This clone was seen a single time. This CDR3 is CASGGLAGGTDTQYF. CDR3 bases: TGTGCCAGCGGAGGACTAGCGGGGGGTACAGATACGCAGTATTTT. The V call is TRBV6-5, the J call TRBJ2-3; 14 nucleotides match TRBD2. The CDR3 consists of 15 residues. The V and J ends lost 8 bases and 3 bases, in that order; junction bases with no gene match: 4. CDR1 and CDR2 from the germline V gene are MNHEY and SVGAGI.

The rearrangement uses TRBV6-5 and TRBJ2-7; perhaps D is TRBD1 or TRBD2 (6 bases each). V lost 6 bases to trimming and J lost 2 bases, with 14 bases between them. The CDR3 sequence is 14 residues long. CDR1 and CDR2 (germline): MNHEY, SVGAGI. CDR3 protein: CASSPGGKPYEQYF. The CDR3 coding sequence is TGTGCCAGCAGCCCCGGGGGCAAACCCTACGAGCAGTACTTC.